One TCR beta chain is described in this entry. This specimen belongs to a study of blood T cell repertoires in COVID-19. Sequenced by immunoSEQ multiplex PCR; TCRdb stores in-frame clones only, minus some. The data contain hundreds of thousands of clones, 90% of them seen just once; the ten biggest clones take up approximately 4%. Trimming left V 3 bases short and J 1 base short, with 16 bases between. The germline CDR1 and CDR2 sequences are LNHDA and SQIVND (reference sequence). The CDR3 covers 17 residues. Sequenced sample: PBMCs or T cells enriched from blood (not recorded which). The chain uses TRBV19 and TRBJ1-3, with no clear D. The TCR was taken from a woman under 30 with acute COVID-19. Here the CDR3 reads CASSMKGNRLSGNTIYF. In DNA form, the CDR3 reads TGTGCCAGTAGTATGAAAGGTAACAGACTATCTGGAAACACCATATATTTT. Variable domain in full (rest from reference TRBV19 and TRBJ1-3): DGGITQSPKYLFRKEGQNVTLSCEQNLNHDAMYWYRQDPGQGLRLIYYSQIVNDFQKGDIAEGYSVSREKKESFPLTVTSAQKNPTAFYLCASSMKGNRLSGNTIYFGEGSWLTVV.